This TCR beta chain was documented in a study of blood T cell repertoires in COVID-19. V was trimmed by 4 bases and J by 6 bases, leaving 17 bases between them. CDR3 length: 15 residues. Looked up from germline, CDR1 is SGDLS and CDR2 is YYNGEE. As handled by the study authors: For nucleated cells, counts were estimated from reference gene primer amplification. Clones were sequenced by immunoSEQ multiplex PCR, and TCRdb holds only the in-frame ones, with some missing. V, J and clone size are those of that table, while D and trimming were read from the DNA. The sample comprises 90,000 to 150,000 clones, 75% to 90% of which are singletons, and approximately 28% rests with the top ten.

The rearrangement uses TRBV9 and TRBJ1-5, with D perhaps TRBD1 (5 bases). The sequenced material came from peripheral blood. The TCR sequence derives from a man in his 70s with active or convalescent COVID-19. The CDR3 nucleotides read TGTGCCAGCAGCTCATCCACTGGGGGGGGTCAGCCCCAGCATTTT. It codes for CASSSSTGGGQPQHF.